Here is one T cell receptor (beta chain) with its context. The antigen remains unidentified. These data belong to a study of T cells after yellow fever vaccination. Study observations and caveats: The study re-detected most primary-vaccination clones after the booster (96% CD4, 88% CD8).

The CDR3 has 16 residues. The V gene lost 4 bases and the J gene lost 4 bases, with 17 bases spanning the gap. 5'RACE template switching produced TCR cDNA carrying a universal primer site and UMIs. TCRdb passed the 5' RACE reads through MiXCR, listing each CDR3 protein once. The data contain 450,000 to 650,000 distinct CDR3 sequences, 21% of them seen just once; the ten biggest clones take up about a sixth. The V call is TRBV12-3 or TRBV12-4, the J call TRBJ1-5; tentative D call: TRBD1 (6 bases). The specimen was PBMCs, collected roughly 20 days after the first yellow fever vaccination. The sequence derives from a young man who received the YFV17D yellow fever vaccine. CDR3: CASSSSRGRLNQPQHF. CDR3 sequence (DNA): TGTGCCAGCAGTTCGTCCAGGGGACGGCTTAATCAGCCCCAGCATTTT.